Listed below are T cell receptor beta chains from one sample, sequenced in a study of OX40 agonist ivuxolimab in advanced cancers. Profiling relied on immunoSEQ multiplex PCR, and the TCRdb table lists in-frame clones only, not all of them. The table shows 75,000 to 100,000 clones, with approximately 80% occurring only once. Sequencing used CD4+ or CD8+ T cells sorted from blood, obtained in a trial of the OX40 agonist ivuxolimab. These receptors all come from an adult with an advanced solid tumor such as melanoma, head and neck, liver or kidney cancer. The CDR3 runs from the conserved cysteine through the conserved F or W. The D gene is left open where the match is weak. Rows give clone size only sometimes, using once, few, many, or a class for an expanded clone.

TRBV5-1	TRBJ2-3	-	-	CASSSTDTSTDTQYF	TGCGCCAGCAGTTCTACAGATACTAGCACAGATACGCAGTATTTT
TRBV18	TRBJ1-5	-	-	CASSPRNQPQHF	TGTGCCAGCTCACCCCGAAATCAGCCCCAGCATTTT
TRBV7-2	TRBJ1-1	-	-	CASRNRGFLNTEAFF	TGTGCCAGCAGGAACCGAGGGTTTTTGAACACTGAAGCTTTCTTT
TRBV28	TRBJ2-3	-	TRBD2	CASNLGTSGASSTDTQYF	TGTGCCAGCAATCTTGGGACTAGCGGGGCTTCTAGCACAGATACGCAGTATTTT
TRBV5-1	TRBJ2-3	-	-	CASSLRASTDTQYF	TGCGCCAGCAGTTTGAGGGCCAGCACAGATACGCAGTATTTT
TRBV5-4	TRBJ1-4	-	-	CASSKGRDYNEKLFF	TGTGCCAGCAGCAAGGGACGCGATTATAATGAAAAACTGTTTTTT
TRBV7-9	TRBJ1-1	-	-	CASSSQGGGAEAFF	TGTGCCAGCAGCTCCCAAGGAGGGGGGGCTGAAGCTTTCTTT
TRBV7-2	TRBJ1-1	few	-	CANTGQMNTEAFF	TGTGCCAACACAGGACAGATGAACACTGAAGCTTTCTTT
TRBV18	TRBJ2-7	-	TRBD1	CASSPQGTGGYEQYF	TGTGCCAGCTCACCTCAAGGGACAGGGGGCTACGAGCAGTACTTC
TRBV13	TRBJ2-1	few	-	CASSLARGTYNEQFF	TGTGCCAGCAGTCTTGCCAGGGGTACCTACAATGAGCAGTTCTTC
TRBV28	TRBJ2-5	once	-	CASSFGGPYF	TGTGCCAGCAGTTTCGGGGGGCCGTACTTC
TRBV6-5	TRBJ1-6	-	-	CASRPWDNYNSPLHF	TGTGCCAGCAGACCTTGGGATAACTATAATTCACCCCTCCACTTT
TRBV4-2	TRBJ1-5	-	-	CASSQDRSGGNQPQHF	TGTGCCAGCAGCCAAGACCGCAGCGGGGGCAATCAGCCCCAGCATTTT
TRBV18	TRBJ2-5	once	-	CASSPPPGQETQYF	TGTGCCAGCTCACCACCGCCGGGGCAAGAGACCCAGTACTTC
TRBV14	TRBJ1-4	few	-	CASSPNRSGGKLFF	TGTGCCAGCAGCCCTAATCGGTCGGGGGGAAAACTGTTTTTT
TRBV18	TRBJ2-7	few	TRBD1	CASSPPGQIYEQYF	TGTGCCAGCTCACCGCCGGGACAGATCTACGAGCAGTACTTC
TRBV5-4	TRBJ1-2	-	-	CASSLGRGGSYGYTF	TGTGCCAGCAGCTTGGGACGGGGGGGTAGCTATGGCTACACCTTC
TRBV5-6	TRBJ1-4	-	-	CASSSNDQTHEKLFF	TGTGCCAGCAGCTCGAACGACCAGACCCATGAAAAACTGTTTTTT
TRBV2	TRBJ2-5	-	TRBD2	CASKTSGGKETQYF	TGTGCCAGCAAGACTAGCGGGGGAAAAGAGACCCAGTACTTC